This entry describes one T cell receptor (beta chain). The sample belongs to a study of control samples from healthy donors and cancer patients. Clones were read by immunoSEQ multiplex PCR, and TCRdb kept only the in-frame ones, dropping some. The table shows approximately 140,000 clones, with around 94% occurring only once. Trimming pared 0 bases from V and 0 bases from J, leaving 12 bases between. Germline values: CDR1 SGHDN, CDR2 FVKESK. This CDR3 region has 16 residues. The sequencing input was blood. The receptor was isolated from a man aged 35 to 55 in good health. This rearrangement joins TRBV14 to TRBJ2-7; D not resolved. As DNA, the CDR3 is TGTGCCAGCAGCCAAGAGTCCCAGATTTTCTCCTACGAGCAGTACTTC. It is translated as CASSQESQIFSYEQYF.